Listed below are T cell receptor beta chains from one sample, sequenced in a study of blood T cell repertoires in COVID-19. The data were produced by immunoSEQ multiplex PCR, yet TCRdb's version contains in-frame clones alone and is incomplete. This sample has over 250,000 clones, with 88% found just once. Sequencing used PBMCs or T cells enriched from blood (not recorded which). The receptors were sampled from a woman aged 50 to 60 who had recovered from COVID-19. CDR3s include the opening cysteine and the closing phenylalanine or tryptophan. The order of the fields is CDR3 length, V gene, D gene, clone size, J gene, CDR3 protein, CDR3 DNA. A D gene is named only where the DNA matches it firmly. Size values are once, few and many counts, or a class for expanded clones, and some rows have none.

cdr3_length: 11
v_call: TRBV20-1
d_call: .
clone_size: .
j_call: TRBJ2-7
cdr3_aa: CSASSSYEQYF
cdr3_nt: TGCAGTGCGTCTTCCAGCTACGAGCAGTACTTC

cdr3_length: 14
v_call: TRBV24-1
d_call: TRBD1
clone_size: .
j_call: TRBJ1-5
cdr3_aa: CATSDGAGGQPQHF
cdr3_nt: TGTGCCACCAGTGACGGAGCAGGGGGTCAGCCCCAGCATTTT

cdr3_length: 16
v_call: TRBV24-1
d_call: .
clone_size: .
j_call: TRBJ2-1
cdr3_aa: CATSDPRGSSYNEQFF
cdr3_nt: TGTGCCACCAGTGATCCCCGGGGAAGCTCCTACAATGAGCAGTTCTTC

cdr3_length: 14
v_call: TRBV19
d_call: TRBD1
clone_size: .
j_call: TRBJ1-6
cdr3_aa: CASSDRGRNSPLHF
cdr3_nt: TGTGCCAGTAGTGACAGGGGGCGGAATTCACCCCTCCACTTT

cdr3_length: 12
v_call: TRBV5-4
d_call: .
clone_size: .
j_call: TRBJ2-1
cdr3_aa: CASSLERNEQFF
cdr3_nt: TGTGCCAGCAGCTTGGAGCGCAATGAGCAGTTCTTC

cdr3_length: 13
v_call: TRBV5-1
d_call: .
clone_size: .
j_call: TRBJ1-1
cdr3_aa: CASHRSGNTEAFF
cdr3_nt: TGCGCCAGCCACCGGTCGGGGAACACTGAAGCTTTCTTT

cdr3_length: 16
v_call: TRBV18
d_call: TRBD1
clone_size: .
j_call: TRBJ2-5
cdr3_aa: CASSPGNRGFWETQYF
cdr3_nt: TGTGCCAGCTCACCTGGGAACAGGGGTTTTTGGGAGACCCAGTACTTC

cdr3_length: 15
v_call: TRBV30
d_call: .
clone_size: .
j_call: TRBJ1-5
cdr3_aa: CAWRPSDSTLHAQHF
cdr3_nt: TGTGCCTGGAGGCCCTCTGACAGCACCCTTCACGCCCAGCATTTT

cdr3_length: 16
v_call: TRBV11-3
d_call: .
clone_size: .
j_call: TRBJ1-3
cdr3_aa: CASSLEAQGSGNTIYF
cdr3_nt: TGTGCCAGCAGCTTAGAGGCACAGGGCTCTGGAAACACCATATATTTT

cdr3_length: 15
v_call: TRBV21-1
d_call: .
clone_size: .
j_call: TRBJ2-7
cdr3_aa: CASSKVWQGCYEQYF
cdr3_nt: TGTGCCAGCAGCAAAGTTTGGCAGGGATGCTACGAGCAGTACTTC

cdr3_length: 13
v_call: TRBV2
d_call: .
clone_size: .
j_call: TRBJ1-1
cdr3_aa: CASRRQGNTEAFF
cdr3_nt: TGTGCCAGCAGGCGCCAGGGGAACACTGAAGCTTTCTTT

cdr3_length: 15
v_call: TRBV7-2
d_call: .
clone_size: .
j_call: TRBJ2-3
cdr3_aa: CASSPRLRNTDTQYF
cdr3_nt: TGTGCCAGCAGCCCACGACTGAGAAACACAGATACGCAGTATTTT

cdr3_length: 16
v_call: TRBV6-5
d_call: .
clone_size: .
j_call: TRBJ2-6
cdr3_aa: CASSSTRSSGANVLTF
cdr3_nt: TGTGCCAGCAGTTCAACACGCAGCTCTGGGGCCAACGTCCTGACTTTC

cdr3_length: 16
v_call: TRBV4-2
d_call: TRBD1
clone_size: .
j_call: TRBJ2-3
cdr3_aa: CASSLQTTGGTDTQYF
cdr3_nt: TGTGCCAGCAGCCTACAAACGACAGGGGGGACAGATACGCAGTATTTT

cdr3_length: 16
v_call: TRBV6-5
d_call: TRBD1
clone_size: .
j_call: TRBJ1-1
cdr3_aa: CASSYTAGGSNTEAFF
cdr3_nt: TGTGCCAGCAGTTACACGGCAGGGGGCTCTAACACTGAAGCTTTCTTT

cdr3_length: 19
v_call: TRBV5-1
d_call: TRBD2
clone_size: .
j_call: TRBJ2-3
cdr3_aa: CASSSVWAGGPRGTDTQYF
cdr3_nt: TGCGCCAGCAGCTCCGTTTGGGCGGGAGGGCCTCGAGGCACAGATACGCAGTATTTT

cdr3_length: 19
v_call: TRBV18
d_call: TRBD2
clone_size: .
j_call: TRBJ2-1
cdr3_aa: CASSPIYLAGDSPYNEQFF
cdr3_nt: TGTGCCAGCTCACCAATTTATCTAGCGGGAGATAGCCCCTACAATGAGCAGTTCTTC

cdr3_length: 14
v_call: TRBV12-5
d_call: .
clone_size: .
j_call: TRBJ1-4
cdr3_aa: CASGLCRVRGKLFF
cdr3_nt: TGTGCTAGCGGCCTTTGCCGAGTTCGGGGGAAACTGTTTTTT

cdr3_length: 14
v_call: TRBV27
d_call: .
clone_size: .
j_call: TRBJ1-3
cdr3_aa: CASSSSGIGNTIYF
cdr3_nt: TGTGCCAGCAGTTCCTCAGGGATAGGAAACACCATATATTTT

cdr3_length: 15
v_call: TRBV5-1
d_call: TRBD1
clone_size: .
j_call: TRBJ2-3
cdr3_aa: CASSFLGQVTDTQYF
cdr3_nt: TGCGCCAGCAGCTTTCTTGGACAGGTTACAGATACGCAGTATTTT

cdr3_length: 15
v_call: TRBV6-4
d_call: .
clone_size: .
j_call: TRBJ2-1
cdr3_aa: CASQLDDGEYNEQFF
cdr3_nt: TGTGCCAGCCAACTAGATGACGGTGAATACAATGAGCAGTTCTTC

cdr3_length: 14
v_call: TRBV29-1
d_call: .
clone_size: .
j_call: TRBJ1-1
cdr3_aa: CSVESGDHNFRAFF
cdr3_nt: TGCAGCGTTGAATCGGGGGACCATAACTTCCGCGCTTTCTTT

cdr3_length: 14
v_call: TRBV7-9
d_call: .
clone_size: .
j_call: TRBJ2-5
cdr3_aa: CASSSGLGQETQYF
cdr3_nt: TGTGCCAGCAGCTCGGGTTTAGGCCAAGAGACCCAGTACTTC

cdr3_length: 13
v_call: TRBV29-1
d_call: .
clone_size: .
j_call: TRBJ1-1
cdr3_aa: CSVDNGQNTEAFF
cdr3_nt: TGCAGCGTTGATAACGGACAGAACACTGAAGCTTTCTTT

cdr3_length: 14
v_call: TRBV6-5
d_call: TRBD1
clone_size: .
j_call: TRBJ2-7
cdr3_aa: CASSGQTSSYEQYF
cdr3_nt: TGTGCCAGTTCGGGACAGACAAGCTCCTACGAGCAGTACTTC

cdr3_length: 11
v_call: TRBV14
d_call: .
clone_size: .
j_call: TRBJ1-1
cdr3_aa: CASTSDRGAFF
cdr3_nt: TGTGCCAGCACCTCGGACAGAGGAGCTTTCTTT

cdr3_length: 15
v_call: TRBV10-3
d_call: .
clone_size: .
j_call: TRBJ1-2
cdr3_aa: CAISEPGVVLGAYTF
cdr3_nt: TGTGCCATCAGTGAGCCAGGGGTGGTGCTAGGAGCCTACACCTTC

cdr3_length: 15
v_call: TRBV5-5
d_call: .
clone_size: .
j_call: TRBJ2-1
cdr3_aa: CASSFLQLSYNEQFF
cdr3_nt: TGTGCCAGCAGCTTTTTACAGCTTTCCTACAATGAGCAGTTCTTC

cdr3_length: 16
v_call: TRBV10-1
d_call: TRBD2
clone_size: few
j_call: TRBJ2-1
cdr3_aa: CASSGAGLAGLGEQFF
cdr3_nt: TGCGCCAGCAGTGGGGCTGGGCTAGCGGGGTTGGGTGAGCAGTTCTTC